The 27 T cell receptor beta chains reported below all come from one sample, sequenced in a study of blood T cells in healthy people across ages. With a J-beta primer mix and a sample-barcoded 5' primer, a second PCR ran about 7 to 11 cycles. TCRdb independently ran MiXCR on the 5' RACE reads; one entry per CDR3 protein. The repertoire holds about 640,000 distinct CDR3 sequences, with 58% as singletons. The sample comprised blood. These receptors were taken from a man aged 55 to 70 in good health.

V and J are TRBV3-1 and TRBJ2-3; either TRBD1 or TRBD2 may fit D (5 bases each). Trimming pared 2 bases from V and 4 bases from J, leaving 13 bases between. The CDR3 has 15 residues. The germline V gene encodes CDR1 LGHDT and CDR2 YNNKEL (reference sequence). The CDR3 loop is CASSQRRGAADTQYF. The DNA of the CDR3 is TGTGCCAGCAGCCAACGAAGAGGGGCGGCAGATACGCAGTATTTT.

This clonotype occurred a few times. V and J are TRBV2 and TRBJ2-1; D may be TRBD1 or TRBD2 (6 bases each). Germline V gene sequence: CDR1 SNHLY, CDR2 FYNNEI. V was shortened by 6 bases and J by 4 bases, with 16 bases between the two germline ends. The CDR3 has 15 amino acids. The CDR3 loop reads CASRLRGPGYNEQFF. The CDR3 DNA reads TGTGCCAGCAGACTCCGGGGGCCAGGGTACAATGAGCAGTTCTTC. Looking up the rest from reference TRBV2 and TRBJ2-1 gives the full variable domain: EPEVTQTPSHQVTQMGQEVILRCVPISNHLYFYWYRQILGQKVEFLVSFYNNEISEKSEIFDDQFSVERPDGSNFTLKIRSTKLEDSAMYFCASRLRGPGYNEQFFGPGTRLTVL.

The rearrangement joins TRBV28 to TRBJ2-4; D is uncertain. The CDR3 runs to 13 residues. Between the trimmed V and J ends, which lost 6 bases and 4 bases, there was a span of 10 bases. Looked up from germline, CDR1 is MDHEN and CDR2 is SYDVKM. In DNA, the CDR3 is TGTGCCAGCAGCCATGGACGGAAAAACATTCAGTACTTC. This encodes CASSHGRKNIQYF.

This rearrangement joins TRBV15 to TRBJ2-7, with 7 bases matching TRBD1. This CDR3 spans 15 amino acids. The junction had 5 bases not matched to a gene; V was cut back by 0 bases and J by 3 bases. CDR1 and CDR2 (germline): LNHNV, YYDKDF (reference sequence). The CDR3 here is CATSRDEGAFYEQYF. The CDR3 DNA reads TGTGCCACCAGCAGAGATGAGGGGGCATTCTACGAGCAGTACTTC.

In its sample, this clonotype was seen a few times. This rearrangement joins TRBV12-3 or TRBV12-4 to TRBJ2-3; 11 bases match TRBD2. The CDR3 spans 13 residues. The V and J ends lost 8 bases and 11 bases, in that order; junction bases with no gene match: 9. The CDR3 spells CASRLAGQEGQYF. CDR3 nucleotide sequence: TGTGCCAGCCGACTAGCGGGACAGGAGGGGCAGTATTTT.

This clonotype was recorded once. The chain joins TRBV15 to TRBJ1-2, with TRBD1 matching 10 bases. Germline V gives CDR1 LNHNV, CDR2 YYDKDF (reference sequence). V gave up 0 bases and J gave up 6 bases; unmatched junction bases: 7. This CDR3 is 16 amino acids long. DNA of the CDR3: TGTGCCACCAGCAGAGAAGACAGGGGGCGCGCGCATGGCTACACCTTC. It codes for CATSREDRGRAHGYTF.

The chain joins TRBV20-1 to TRBJ2-4; possibly TRBD1 or TRBD2 for D (5 bases each). The CDR3 has 19 amino acids. Germline V gene lookup returns CDR1 DFQATT and CDR2 SNEGSKA (reference sequence). V shed 1 base and J shed 0 bases, with 22 bases lying between them. CDR3: CSARAYSDLGELAKNIQYF. CDR3 in DNA: TGCAGTGCTAGAGCGTATTCGGACTTGGGGGAGCTAGCCAAAAACATTCAGTACTTC.

In its sample, this clonotype was seen once. The chain recombines TRBV7-2 with TRBJ2-3, with 8 bases lining up with TRBD1. V dropped 2 bases and J dropped 2; count of bases not matched to a gene: 3. This CDR3 is 15 amino acids long. The germline V gene encodes CDR1 SGHTA and CDR2 FQGNSA. CDR3 in amino acids: CASSLSQGATDTQYF. The CDR3 coding sequence is TGTGCCAGCAGCTTAAGTCAGGGGGCCACAGATACGCAGTATTTT.

CDR3 coding DNA: TGTGCCAGCAGTTTCAGACAGGACGGCTACGAGCAGTACTTC. It is translated as CASSFRQDGYEQYF. The V call is TRBV12-3 or TRBV12-4, the J call TRBJ2-5; tentative D call: TRBD1 (6 bases). The J call may be faulty, since TRBJ2-7 better matches the DNA end. CDR3 length: 14 amino acids.

This clonotype turned up a few times. The J gene is TRBJ2-5, the V gene TRBV29-1, with TRBD2 matching over 13 bases. The closer fit of TRBJ2-7 to the DNA end suggests the J call may be wrong. The germline gives CDR1 SQVTM, CDR2 ANQGSEA. This CDR3 has 15 residues. CDR3 DNA sequence: TGCAGCGTTGAAGGAGGGACTAGCGGGGTCGGCGAGCAGTACTTC. It encodes CSVEGGTSGVGEQYF.

The CDR3 sequence: CASSLASGGRSYNEQFF. CDR3 bases: TGTGCCAGCAGCTTAGCCAGCGGGGGGCGTTCCTACAATGAGCAGTTCTTC. The chain couples TRBV7-9 to TRBJ2-1; 9 bases match TRBD2. The CDR3 has 17 residues. CDR1 is SEHNR, CDR2 FQNEAQ, per germline (reference sequence). V was pared by 0 bases and J by 1 base, with 4 bases of the junction left unmatched.

The rearrangement joins TRBV6-4 to TRBJ1-2; D remains unclear. Germline values: CDR1 MRHNA, CDR2 SNTAGT. This CDR3 has 14 amino acids. Trimming left V 4 bases short and J 4 bases short, with 13 bases between. CDR3 region: CASSASGGIYGYTF. The CDR3 nucleotides read TGTGCCAGCAGTGCCTCCGGAGGGATCTATGGCTACACCTTC.

V usage is TRBV18 and J usage is TRBJ2-4, with D perhaps matching TRBD2 (8 bases). The CDR3 runs to 17 residues. V was trimmed by 3 bases and J by 0 bases, leaving 15 bases between them. Germline lookup yields CDR1 KGHSH and CDR2 LQKENI. The CDR3 DNA sequence: TGTGCCAGCTCACCCGGACTAGCAGGGGGAGCCAAAAACATTCAGTACTTC. Translating it yields CASSPGLAGGAKNIQYF. Supplemented by reference TRBV18 and TRBJ2-4, the full variable domain reads NAGVMQNPRHLVRRRGQEARLRCSPMKGHSHVYWYRQLPEEGLKFMVYLQKENIIDESGMPKERFSAEFPKEGPSILRIQQVVRGDSAAYFCASSPGLAGGAKNIQYFGAGTRLSVL.

This clonotype was seen a handful of times. V is TRBV29-1 and J is TRBJ1-2, with D hard to call. This CDR3 is built from 12 residues. Trimming removed 3 bases at V and 7 bases at J, with 12 bases between. Germline CDR1 reads SQVTM; CDR2 reads ANQGSEA. As DNA, the CDR3 is TGCAGCGTTGAGGGTGGAGGAGGTGGCTACACCTTC. It codes for CSVEGGGGGYTF. Full variable domain (outside the CDR3, taken from reference TRBV29-1 and TRBJ1-2): SAVISQKPSRDICQRGTSLTIQCQVDSQVTMMFWYRQQPGQSLTLIATANQGSEATYESGFVIDKFPISRPNLTFSTLTVSNMSPEDSSIYLCSVEGGGGGYTFGSGTRLTVV.

This chain links TRBV7-2 with TRBJ2-5; 11 bases match TRBD1. J was trimmed by 6 bases and V by 4 bases; bases with no gene match: 7. The CDR3 is 15 amino acids. Germline V gene sequence: CDR1 SGHTA, CDR2 FQGNSA. This CDR3 reads CASSWGTGGGKTQYF. The CDR3 DNA follows: TGTGCCAGCAGCTGGGGGACAGGGGGTGGAAAGACCCAGTACTTC.

The chain couples TRBV20-1 to TRBJ1-1, with 7 nucleotides matching TRBD1. From germline, CDR1 is DFQATT and CDR2 SNEGSKA (reference sequence). The length of the CDR3 is 19 residues. The V gene end was trimmed by 0 bases and the J gene end by 0 bases; junction bases not matched to a gene: 16. The CDR3, as DNA: TGCAGTGCTAGAGATTACAGGGGACAAGGAGACAGCATGAACACTGAAGCTTTCTTT. This sequence encodes CSARDYRGQGDSMNTEAFF.

The rearrangement links TRBV5-6 to TRBJ2-1, with D perhaps assigned TRBD1 or TRBD2 (5 bases each). Trimming pared 0 bases from V and 0 bases from J, leaving 10 bases between. This CDR3 spans 16 amino acids. The germline V gene has CDR1 SGHDT and CDR2 YYEEEE. Written as DNA, the CDR3 is TGTGCCAGCAGCTTGGCGGGACCTCTCTCCTACAATGAGCAGTTCTTC. Its protein product is CASSLAGPLSYNEQFF.

This clonotype has ten or more counts. The chain joins TRBV7-2 to TRBJ1-2; D gene uncertain. The CDR3 contains 14 residues. The germline CDR1 and CDR2 sequences are SGHTA and FQGNSA. Trimming pared 3 bases from V and 3 bases from J, leaving 11 bases between. CDR3 nucleotides: TGTGCCAGCAGCTTTGCCGGCCGGGACTATGGCTACACCTTC. Protein product: CASSFAGRDYGYTF.

This clonotype has more than one count but fewer than ten. The gene calls are TRBV5-1 and TRBJ2-1, with 7 bases lining up with TRBD1. The ends lost 4 bases at V and 5 bases at J; junction bases unmatched: 3. Looked up from germline, CDR1 is SGHRS and CDR2 is YFSETQ. This CDR3 region has 13 residues. The CDR3 DNA sequence: TGCGCCAGCAGCGGGACAGCTGACAATGAGCAGTTCTTC. It translates to CASSGTADNEQFF.

This clonotype turned up a few times. The chain is built from TRBV7-8 and TRBJ2-4; the D gene is possibly TRBD2 (5 bases). V lost 6 bases and J 6 bases, leaving 15 bases between the germline ends. Germline assignment: CDR1 SGHVS and CDR2 FQNEAQ. The CDR3 consists of 14 residues. The CDR3 loop is CASRAAGRSNIQYF. In nucleotides, the CDR3 is TGTGCCAGCAGGGCAGCTGGGAGATCAAACATTCAGTACTTC.

The genes are TRBV14 and TRBJ2-1; TRBD2 matches 8 bases. The CDR3 loop spans 18 amino acids. Unmatched junction bases numbered 11, after V lost 4 bases and J lost 0 bases. In germline, CDR1 is SGHDN, CDR2 FVKESK. CDR3: CASSPWDSGVPSYNEQFF. CDR3 sequence (DNA): TGTGCCAGCAGCCCGTGGGATAGCGGGGTCCCCTCCTACAATGAGCAGTTCTTC.

This chain links TRBV18 with TRBJ1-3, with D possibly TRBD1 on 5 matching bases. Trimming cost V 2 bases and J 0 bases, with 11 bases left between them. CDR1 and CDR2 from the germline V gene are KGHSH and LQKENI. The CDR3 extends over 16 amino acids. CDR3 sequence reads: CASSPYDSSSGNTIYF. The CDR3 DNA sequence: TGTGCCAGCTCACCATATGACAGCTCCTCTGGAAACACCATATATTTT. The full variable domain, rest sourced from reference TRBV18 and TRBJ1-3, is NAGVMQNPRHLVRRRGQEARLRCSPMKGHSHVYWYRQLPEEGLKFMVYLQKENIIDESGMPKERFSAEFPKEGPSILRIQQVVRGDSAAYFCASSPYDSSSGNTIYFGEGSWLTVV.

The genes are TRBV10-3 and TRBJ1-2; 7 bases map to TRBD1. The length of the CDR3 is 14 residues. J lost 4 bases, V lost 9 bases, and 11 bases had no gene match. Per germline, CDR1 ENHRY and CDR2 SYGVKD. The CDR3 DNA follows: TGTGCCATTGCGACCGGGACAGAAATCTATGGCTACACCTTC. Encoded protein: CAIATGTEIYGYTF.

This chain joins TRBV4-1 and TRBJ2-5; 7 bases are shared with TRBD1. The end of the DNA aligns better with TRBJ2-7, so the J call may be wrong. Germline V CDR1 and CDR2: MGHRA, YSYEKL. The CDR3 contains 15 residues. In DNA, the CDR3 is TGCGCCAGCAGCCCAACCAACAGGGGCGTCTACGAGCAGTACTTC. Its protein product is CASSPTNRGVYEQYF.

The chain combines TRBV5-1 with TRBJ2-3; 12 bases map to TRBD1. Trimming removed 1 base from V and 4 bases from J; junction bases left unmatched: 10. This CDR3 has 18 residues. Germline V gene lookup returns CDR1 SGHRS and CDR2 YFSETQ. In DNA, the CDR3 is TGCGCCAGCAGCTTGCAGGTCACCGGGACAGGGGGCTCAGATACGCAGTATTTT. Its protein product is CASSLQVTGTGGSDTQYF.

The chain joins TRBV10-3 to TRBJ1-4, with a tentative D call TRBD1 (6 bases). Germline V gives CDR1 ENHRY, CDR2 SYGVKD. V lost 0 bases and J lost 7, with 12 bases in between. The CDR3 runs to 15 residues. The CDR3 is CAISESLTGVEKLFF. The CDR3, as DNA: TGTGCCATCAGTGAGTCATTGACAGGTGTTGAAAAACTGTTTTTT.

The chain recombines TRBV27 with TRBJ2-1; D is undetermined. Between the trimmed V and J ends, which lost 5 bases and 9 bases, there was a span of 14 bases. There are 13 residues in the CDR3. CDR1 and CDR2 (germline): MNHEY, SMNVEV (reference sequence). This CDR3 is CASSPGPVTEQFF. CDR3 nucleotides: TGTGCCAGCAGTCCCGGGCCTGTCACTGAGCAGTTCTTC.